This TCR beta chain was recorded in a study of technical replicates of blood from a handful of donors. Trimming pared 0 bases from V and 2 bases from J, leaving 12 bases between. This CDR3 comprises 16 residues. Germline loops: CDR1 SGHNT, CDR2 YENEEA. Sequencing was performed with immunoSEQ multiplex PCR; in TCRdb, only in-frame clones are kept and a portion is missing. This table holds 98,000 or so clones, 95% found once. This TCR was sampled from a human donor in good health. What was sequenced was T cells isolated from PBMCs. The V and J genes are TRBV11-3 and TRBJ2-3; D not certain. The CDR3 protein is CASSLEPGHFTDTQYF. The CDR3 DNA reads as TGTGCCAGCAGCTTAGAGCCAGGCCATTTCACAGATACGCAGTATTTT.